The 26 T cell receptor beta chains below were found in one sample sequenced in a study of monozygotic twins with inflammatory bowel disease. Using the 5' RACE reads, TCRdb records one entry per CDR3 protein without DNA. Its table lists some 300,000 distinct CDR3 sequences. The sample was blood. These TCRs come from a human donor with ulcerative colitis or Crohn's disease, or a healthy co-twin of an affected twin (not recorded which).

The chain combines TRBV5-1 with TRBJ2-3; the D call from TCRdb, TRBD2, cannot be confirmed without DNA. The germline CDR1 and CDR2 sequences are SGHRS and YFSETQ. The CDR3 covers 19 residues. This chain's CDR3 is CASSVGTSGGVTGTDTQYF.

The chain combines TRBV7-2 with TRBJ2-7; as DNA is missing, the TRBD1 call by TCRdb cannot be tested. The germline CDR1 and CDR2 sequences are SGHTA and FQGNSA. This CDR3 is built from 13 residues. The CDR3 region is CASSTHRQYEQYF.

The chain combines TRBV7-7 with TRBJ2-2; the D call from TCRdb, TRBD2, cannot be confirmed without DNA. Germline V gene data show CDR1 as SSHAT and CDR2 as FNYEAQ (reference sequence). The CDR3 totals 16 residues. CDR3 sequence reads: CASSATSGSGTGELFF.

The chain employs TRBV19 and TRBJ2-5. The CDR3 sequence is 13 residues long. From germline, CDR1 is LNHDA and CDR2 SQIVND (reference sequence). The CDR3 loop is CASSSGDQETQYF.

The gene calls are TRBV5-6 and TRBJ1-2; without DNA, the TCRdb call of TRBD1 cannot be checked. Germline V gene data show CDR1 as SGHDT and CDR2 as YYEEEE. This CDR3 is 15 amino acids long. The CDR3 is CASTLGSWGDGGYTF.

The CDR3 loop reads CAISDWAGDEQYF. The chain joins TRBV10-3 to TRBJ2-7; TCRdb's assignment of TRBD1 cannot be checked, as there is no DNA. This CDR3 has 13 amino acids. CDR1 is ENHRY, CDR2 SYGVKD, per germline.

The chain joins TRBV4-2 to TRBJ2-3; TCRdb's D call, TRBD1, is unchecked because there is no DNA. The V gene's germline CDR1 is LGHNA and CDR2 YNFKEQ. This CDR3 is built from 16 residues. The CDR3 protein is CASSQPGQGGTDTQYF.

The CDR3 loop reads CASSSPQGNQPQHF. This rearrangement joins TRBV6-6 to TRBJ1-5; the TCRdb D gene call, TRBD1, has no DNA to confirm it. From germline, CDR1 is MNHNY and CDR2 SVGAGI (reference sequence). The CDR3 is 14 amino acids.

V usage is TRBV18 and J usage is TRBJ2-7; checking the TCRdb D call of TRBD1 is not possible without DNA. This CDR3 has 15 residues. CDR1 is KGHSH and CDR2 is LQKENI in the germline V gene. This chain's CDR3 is CASSLQRDKDYEQYF.

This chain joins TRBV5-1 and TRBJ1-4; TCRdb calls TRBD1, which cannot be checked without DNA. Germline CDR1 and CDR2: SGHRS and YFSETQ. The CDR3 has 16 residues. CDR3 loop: CASSFRPRGANEKLFF.

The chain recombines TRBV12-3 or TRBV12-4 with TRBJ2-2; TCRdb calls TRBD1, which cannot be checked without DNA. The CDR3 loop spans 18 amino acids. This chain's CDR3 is CASSRRGQGVLNTGELFF.

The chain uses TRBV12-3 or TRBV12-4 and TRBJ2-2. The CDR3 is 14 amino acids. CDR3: CASSPDAFTGELFF.

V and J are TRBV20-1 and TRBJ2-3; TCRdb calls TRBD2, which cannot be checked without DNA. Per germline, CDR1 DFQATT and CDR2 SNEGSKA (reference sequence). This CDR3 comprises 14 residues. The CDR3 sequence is CSAWTSGGTDTQYF.

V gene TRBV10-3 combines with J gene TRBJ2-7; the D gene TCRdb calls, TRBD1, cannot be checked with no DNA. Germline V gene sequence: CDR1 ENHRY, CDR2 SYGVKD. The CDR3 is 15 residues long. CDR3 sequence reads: CAISAAAGPTYEQYF.

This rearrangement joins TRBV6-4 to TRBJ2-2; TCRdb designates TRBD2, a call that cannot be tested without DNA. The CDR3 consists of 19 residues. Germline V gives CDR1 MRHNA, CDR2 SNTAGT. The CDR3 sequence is CASSDGRFSGIKGTGELFF.

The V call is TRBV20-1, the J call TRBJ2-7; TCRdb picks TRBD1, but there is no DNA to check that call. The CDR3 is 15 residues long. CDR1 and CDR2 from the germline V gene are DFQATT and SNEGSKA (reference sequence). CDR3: CSATPGDRGNAEQYF.

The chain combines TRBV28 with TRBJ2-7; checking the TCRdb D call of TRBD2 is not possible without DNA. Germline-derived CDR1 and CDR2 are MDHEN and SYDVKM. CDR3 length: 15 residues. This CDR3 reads CASSAPGLVRYEQYF.

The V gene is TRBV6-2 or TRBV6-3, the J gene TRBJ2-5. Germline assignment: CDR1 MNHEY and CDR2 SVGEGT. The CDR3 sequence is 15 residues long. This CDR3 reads CASTKIGVGQETQYF.

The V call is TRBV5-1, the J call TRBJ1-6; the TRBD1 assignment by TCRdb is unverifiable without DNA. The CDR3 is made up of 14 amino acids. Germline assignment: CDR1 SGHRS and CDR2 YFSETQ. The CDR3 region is CASSLWGIDSPLHF.

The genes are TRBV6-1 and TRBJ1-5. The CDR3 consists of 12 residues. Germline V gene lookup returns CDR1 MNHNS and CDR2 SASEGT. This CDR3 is CASPSGNQPQHF.

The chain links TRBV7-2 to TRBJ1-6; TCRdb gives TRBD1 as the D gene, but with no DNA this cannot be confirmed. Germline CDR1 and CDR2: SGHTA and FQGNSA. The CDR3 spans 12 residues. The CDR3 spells CASTTGNSPLHF.

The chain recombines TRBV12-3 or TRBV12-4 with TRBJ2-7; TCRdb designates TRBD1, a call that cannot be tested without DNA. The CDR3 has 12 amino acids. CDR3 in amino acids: CASSHQGREQYF.

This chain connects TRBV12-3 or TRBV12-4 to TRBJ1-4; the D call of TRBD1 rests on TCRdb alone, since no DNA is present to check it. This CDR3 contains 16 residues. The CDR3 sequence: CASNKGTVATNEKLFF.

This chain's CDR3 is CAITTGTPNTGELFF. V is TRBV10-3 and J is TRBJ2-2. In germline, CDR1 is ENHRY, CDR2 SYGVKD. CDR3 length equals 15 residues.

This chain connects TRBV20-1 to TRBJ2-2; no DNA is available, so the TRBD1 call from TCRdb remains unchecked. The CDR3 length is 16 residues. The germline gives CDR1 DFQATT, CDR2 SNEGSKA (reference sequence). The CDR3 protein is CSARVRGGIGTGELFF.

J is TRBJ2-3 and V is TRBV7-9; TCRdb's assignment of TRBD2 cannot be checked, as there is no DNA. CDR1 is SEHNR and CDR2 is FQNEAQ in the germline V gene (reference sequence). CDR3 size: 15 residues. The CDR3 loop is CASSLKRVGTDTQYF.